This T cell receptor (beta chain) was profiled in a study of regulatory T cells in long-lasting Graves disease. Study as a whole: Less than 3 months of antithyroid drugs had been taken by newly diagnosed Graves' patients.

The study, taken as a whole, reports: Whereas about a thousand public clonotypes were shared by new patients, persistent patients shared more, at 2,741. Tissue studied was limited to peripheral blood, excluding thyroid tissue.

With iRepertoire HTBI primers and Arm-PCR of CDR3 regions, TCR beta libraries were built. From the multiplex PCR reads, TCRdb called clonotypes with MiXCR, one entry per CDR3 protein. Here the sample spans about 310,000 distinct CDR3 sequences, 18% being singletons. Stated time point: newly diagnosed GD, antithyroid drugs for less than 3 months. RNA extracted from PBMCs served as the sequencing template. Under American Thyroid Association guidelines, Graves' disease was diagnosed. A few counts support this clonotype. Its target is unknown. Germline CDR1 is LGHNT and CDR2 is FRNRAP. The CDR3 has 15 amino acids. Trimming removed 5 bases at V and 8 bases at J, with 19 bases between.

This clonotype originated in a female donor with Graves disease. This sample comprised peripheral blood mononuclear cells (PBMCs), obtained at new diagnosis, from a patient treated with antithyroid drugs. V and J are TRBV12-5 and TRBJ2-1; the D is unclear. The CDR3 loop is CASGVRSEIPYEQFF. CDR3 DNA sequence: TGTGCTAGTGGTGTGAGGAGCGAGATCCCCTATGAGCAGTTCTTC.